One and the same sample provided the 21 T cell receptor beta chains below, sequenced in a study of blood T cell repertoires in COVID-19. Only in-frame clones appear in the TCRdb table, and some are missing; sequencing was by immunoSEQ multiplex PCR. The repertoire holds more than 100,000 clones, with more than 60% as singletons. Sequenced material: peripheral blood. Receptors were obtained from a man between 65 and 80 years old with acute or convalescent COVID-19.

V gene TRBV2 combines with J gene TRBJ2-5; TRBD2 aligns across 7 bases. The ends lost 9 bases at V and 1 base at J; junction bases unmatched: 5. This CDR3 region has 13 residues. CDR1 is SNHLY, CDR2 FYNNEI, per germline. The CDR3 DNA sequence: TGTGCCAGGAAGGGAGGGTCCCAAGAGACCCAGTACTTC. It yields the protein CARKGGSQETQYF.

Of note for this clone: Other nucleotide sequences in the sample specify the same CDR3. The gene calls are TRBV10-3 and TRBJ1-1, with D possibly matching TRBD1 (6 bases). V lost 6 bases and J lost 2, with 10 bases in between. Germline CDR1 ENHRY, CDR2 SYGVKD. This CDR3 contains 13 residues. CDR3 DNA sequence: TGTGCCATCAGCGGCAGGGGTAACACTGAAGCTTTCTTT. This gives the protein CAISGRGNTEAFF.

This clone was seen a single time. The rearrangement links TRBV12-3 or TRBV12-4 to TRBJ1-6, with D possibly being TRBD1 (5 bases). V was trimmed by 8 bases and J by 6 bases, leaving 11 bases between them. CDR3 size: 13 residues. CDR3 residues: CASRDFSNSPLHF. In DNA, the CDR3 is TGTGCCAGCCGGGACTTTAGTAATTCACCCCTCCACTTT.

The CDR3 DNA follows: TGTGCCAGCAGCCCTCACGAGAACTATGGCTACACCTTC. Protein sequence: CASSPHENYGYTF. The chain carries TRBV7-3 and TRBJ1-2, with D hard to call. CDR1 is SGHTA and CDR2 is FQGTGA in the germline V gene. The CDR3 is 13 residues long. The germline V and J ends were trimmed by 5 bases and 2 bases, with 9 bases remaining between them.

In this sample, this clone turned up once. The chain is built from TRBV12-3 or TRBV12-4 and TRBJ1-1; the D is unclear. Deletions cut 3 bases from V and 6 bases from J, with 11 bases between. This CDR3 is built from 13 residues. DNA of the CDR3: TGTGCCAGCAGTTTTGGGAGCACTCCTGAAGCTTTCTTT. Residues: CASSFGSTPEAFF.

The rearrangement uses TRBV5-1 and TRBJ1-1; the D is unclear. This CDR3 is 16 amino acids long. V was cut by 0 bases and J by 0 bases, with 12 bases left in between. Germline CDR1 reads SGHRS; CDR2 reads YFSETQ. This chain's CDR3 is CASSLGAVAMNTEAFF. The CDR3 DNA is TGCGCCAGCAGCTTGGGTGCCGTAGCAATGAACACTGAAGCTTTCTTT. Full variable domain (outside the CDR3, taken from reference TRBV5-1 and TRBJ1-1): KAGVTQTPRYLIKTRGQQVTLSCSPISGHRSVSWYQQTPGQGLQFLFEYFSETQRNKGNFPGRFSGRQFSNSRSEMNVSTLELGDSALYLCASSLGAVAMNTEAFFGQGTRLTVV.

The V gene is TRBV6-1, the J gene TRBJ1-1, with D tentatively TRBD1 (5 bases). Germline-derived CDR1 and CDR2 are MNHNS and SASEGT. The CDR3 has 18 residues. Deletions cut 0 bases from V and 1 base from J, with 18 bases between. CDR3 protein: CASSEALRGSPQNTEAFF. CDR3 DNA: TGTGCCAGCAGTGAAGCGCTTCGGGGGTCCCCACAGAACACTGAAGCTTTCTTT.

This chain joins TRBV5-4 and TRBJ1-6; 8 bases agree with TRBD1. Germline V gene sequence: CDR1 SGHNT, CDR2 YYREEE (reference sequence). J gave up 6 bases and V 3 bases, and 2 bases lay outside the gene matches. The CDR3 covers 14 residues. The CDR3 DNA reads TGTGCCAGCAGCTCGGGACAGGTTAATTCACCCCTCCACTTT. Protein product: CASSSGQVNSPLHF.

The rearrangement joins TRBV4-3 to TRBJ2-6; 9 bases map to TRBD2. The junction had 10 bases not matched to a gene; V was cut back by 0 bases and J by 4 bases. The V gene's germline CDR1 is LGHNA and CDR2 YSLEER. CDR3 length: 19 residues. The CDR3 loop reads CASSQDSSGVLGGANVLTF. The CDR3, as DNA: TGCGCCAGCAGCCAAGATTCTAGCGGGGTGTTGGGGGGGGCCAACGTCCTGACTTTC.

V is TRBV19 and J is TRBJ1-2; 7 bases line up with TRBD1. CDR1 LNHDA and CDR2 SQIVND come from the germline V gene (reference sequence). The CDR3 has 13 residues. Trimming cost V 10 bases and J 2 bases; bases outside gene matches: 7. CDR3 nucleotide sequence: TGTGCCACCAAAGGACAGGCAAACTATGGCTACACCTTC. Encoded protein: CATKGQANYGYTF.

This clone showed up just once. This chain links TRBV29-1 with TRBJ2-3; 7 bases fit TRBD2. The CDR3 is made up of 13 amino acids. After removal of 8 bases from V and 6 bases from J, the junction contained 11 bases not matched to a gene. CDR1 is SQVTM and CDR2 is ANQGSEA in the germline V gene. The CDR3 DNA reads as TGCAGCACCTCGGGCGGGGGAGAGGATACGCAGTATTTT. Translated, it gives CSTSGGGEDTQYF.

This chain uses TRBV6-5 with TRBJ1-1; the D gene is possibly TRBD1 (6 bases). The CDR3 is 15 residues long. Trimming cost V 3 bases and J 5 bases, with 16 bases left between them. Germline CDR1 and CDR2: MNHEY and SVGAGI. The CDR3 is CASSYDNRAGTEAFF. The DNA for the CDR3 is TGTGCCAGCAGTTATGACAACAGGGCCGGAACTGAAGCTTTCTTT.

This clone was detected once. The V gene is TRBV19, the J gene TRBJ1-1; 11 bases fit TRBD1. The length of the CDR3 is 14 residues. V lost 6 bases and J lost 5; bases outside the gene matches: 5. CDR1 is LNHDA, CDR2 SQIVND, per germline (reference sequence). The CDR3 region has the DNA TGTGCCAGTAGCCGGGGGACAGGGGGGACTGAAGCTTTCTTT. This codes for CASSRGTGGTEAFF.

The chain combines TRBV6-5 with TRBJ2-2; 7 bases agree with TRBD1. With V trimmed by 5 bases and J by 1 base, 4 bases remained unmatched. The germline V gene has CDR1 MNHEY and CDR2 SVGAGI. There are 15 residues in the CDR3. The CDR3 nucleotides read TGTGCCAGCAGTCGGACAGGCCGGAACACCGGGGAGCTGTTTTTT. Translated, it gives CASSRTGRNTGELFF.

The rearrangement joins TRBV2 to TRBJ2-5; D call uncertain. The CDR3 is 11 residues long. Germline assignment: CDR1 SNHLY and CDR2 FYNNEI. V was cut by 2 bases and J by 5 bases, with 3 bases left in between. CDR3 amino acids: CASSEYETQYF. The CDR3 DNA reads as TGTGCCAGCAGTGAATATGAGACCCAGTACTTC.

The chain uses TRBV5-6 and TRBJ2-7, with no clear D. The CDR3 consists of 11 residues. Germline V gene sequence: CDR1 SGHDT, CDR2 YYEEEE. V was trimmed by 4 bases and J by 7 bases, leaving 9 bases between them. The DNA of the CDR3 is TGTGCCAGCAGCACAAGAATGGAGCAGTACTTC. Protein: CASSTRMEQYF.

The chain combines TRBV9 with TRBJ1-3; TRBD1 aligns across 7 bases. With 4 bases clipped from V and 0 bases from J, the junction kept 7 bases outside the gene matches. Germline CDR1 reads SGDLS; CDR2 reads YYNGEE. CDR3 length equals 16 residues. DNA for the CDR3: TGTGCCAGCAGCCTCAAGACAGGGAGCTCTGGAAACACCATATATTTT. Its protein product is CASSLKTGSSGNTIYF. Filled out from reference TRBV9 and TRBJ1-3, the complete variable domain reads DSGVTQTPKHLITATGQRVTLRCSPRSGDLSVYWYQQSLDQGLQFLIQYYNGEERAKGNILERFSAQQFPDLHSELNLSSLELGDSALYFCASSLKTGSSGNTIYFGEGSWLTVV.

This chain joins TRBV7-2 and TRBJ2-3; no clear D. Germline loops: CDR1 SGHTA, CDR2 FQGNSA. This CDR3 has 14 amino acids. Trimming left V 3 bases short and J 2 bases short, with 9 bases between. The CDR3 DNA reads TGTGCCAGCAGCTTTGGCAGAATCACAGATACGCAGTATTTT. Encoded protein: CASSFGRITDTQYF.

V and J are TRBV19 and TRBJ1-2; no firm D call. Trimming stripped 5 bases from V and 2 bases from J, with 12 bases between. Germline values: CDR1 LNHDA, CDR2 SQIVND (reference sequence). The CDR3 consists of 14 residues. CDR3 amino acids: CASSSRGGNYGYTF. DNA for the CDR3: TGTGCCAGTAGTTCCCGAGGAGGGAACTATGGCTACACCTTC.

This clone was observed many times. This chain links TRBV2 with TRBJ1-2; a possible D gene is TRBD1 (6 bases). CDR3 length: 12 residues. V was pared by 7 bases and J by 4 bases, with 10 bases between. The germline V gene has CDR1 SNHLY and CDR2 FYNNEI. CDR3 protein: CASIGQSYGYTF. CDR3 bases: TGTGCCAGCATTGGACAGTCCTATGGCTACACCTTC.

The rearrangement joins TRBV5-1 to TRBJ1-2, with 8 bases lining up with TRBD1. Trimming took 2 bases from V and 7 from J; bases not matched to a gene: 13. The CDR3 has 16 residues. The germline V gene encodes CDR1 SGHRS and CDR2 YFSETQ. Here the CDR3 reads CASSLEAQGALFGYTF. In DNA, the CDR3 is TGCGCCAGCAGCTTAGAAGCCCAGGGGGCTCTCTTTGGCTACACCTTC.